Listed here are 2 T cell receptor beta chains from one sample, sequenced in a study of tumor-infiltrating lymphocytes in primary liver carcinoma. Reverse transcription of about 500 ng total RNA with a constant-region primer produced TCR beta cDNA. Each TCR beta library was derived from three nested multiplex PCR rounds that employed slightly modified ARM-PCR. Amplification in the first two PCR rounds was performed using TRBV1-TRBV30 forward primers and a C-beta reverse primer for 10 cycles each. TCRdb fed the multiplex PCR reads into MiXCR, producing one record per CDR3 protein. The sample records approximately 330,000 distinct CDR3 sequences, less than 75% being singletons. Alongside blood RNA obtained from unsorted whole blood, germline DNA was also extracted. Input material: peripheral blood. These receptors were collected from a man aged 35-49 years with primary liver carcinoma and hepatitis B virus infection.

The sample holds many counts of this clonotype. The chain carries TRBV6-5 and TRBJ1-2; D remains unclear. Germline values: CDR1 MNHEY, CDR2 SVGAGI. V was clipped by 2 bases and J by 2 bases, with 9 bases between them. CDR3 size: 14 residues. This CDR3 reads CASSYDWRNYGYTF. As DNA, the CDR3 is TGTGCCAGCAGTTACGATTGGAGGAACTATGGCTACACCTTC.

A word on this clonotype: Since a much larger clone is just one base distant, this may be a read error. This chain connects TRBV5-1 to TRBJ1-6; 11 nucleotides match TRBD1. Germline CDR1 and CDR2: SGHRS and YFSETQ. V lost 4 bases to trimming and J lost 14 bases; unmatched junction nucleotides: 14. The CDR3 runs to 16 residues. CDR3 coding DNA: TGCGCCAGCAGCCCATCCACGGGACAGGGGGAATCATCCCTCCACTTT. It encodes CASSPSTGQGESSLHF.